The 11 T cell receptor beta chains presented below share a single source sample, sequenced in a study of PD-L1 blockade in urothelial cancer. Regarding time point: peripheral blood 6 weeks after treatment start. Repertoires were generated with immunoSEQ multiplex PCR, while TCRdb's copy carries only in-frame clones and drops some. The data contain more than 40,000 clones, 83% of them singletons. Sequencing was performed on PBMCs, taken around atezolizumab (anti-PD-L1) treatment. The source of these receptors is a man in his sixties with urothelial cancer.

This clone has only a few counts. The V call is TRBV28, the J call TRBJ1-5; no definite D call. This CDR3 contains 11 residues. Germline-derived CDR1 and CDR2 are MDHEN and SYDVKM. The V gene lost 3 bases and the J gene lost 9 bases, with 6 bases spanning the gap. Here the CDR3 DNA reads TGTGCCAGCAGTTTCCGAGGGCCCCAGCATTTT. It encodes CASSFRGPQHF.

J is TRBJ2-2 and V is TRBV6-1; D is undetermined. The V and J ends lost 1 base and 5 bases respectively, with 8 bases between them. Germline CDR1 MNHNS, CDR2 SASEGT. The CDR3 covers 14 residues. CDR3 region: CASSEGVGTGELFF. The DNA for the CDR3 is TGTGCCAGCAGTGAAGGGGTCGGGACCGGGGAGCTGTTTTTT.

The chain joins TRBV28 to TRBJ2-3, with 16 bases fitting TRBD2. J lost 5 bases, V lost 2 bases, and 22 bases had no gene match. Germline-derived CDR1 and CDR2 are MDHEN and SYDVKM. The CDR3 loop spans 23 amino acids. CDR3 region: CASSLGATPGLAGGPFYRDTQYF. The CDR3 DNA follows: TGTGCCAGCAGTTTAGGAGCTACACCGGGACTAGCGGGGGGGCCGTTTTATCGAGATACGCAGTATTTT.

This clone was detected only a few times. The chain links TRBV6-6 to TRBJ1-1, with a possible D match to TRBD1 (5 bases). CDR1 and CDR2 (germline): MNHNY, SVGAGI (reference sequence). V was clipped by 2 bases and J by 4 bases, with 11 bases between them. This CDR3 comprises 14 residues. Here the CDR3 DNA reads TGTGCCAGCAGTTACGGGGCTTACGGCACTGAAGCTTTCTTT. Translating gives CASSYGAYGTEAFF.

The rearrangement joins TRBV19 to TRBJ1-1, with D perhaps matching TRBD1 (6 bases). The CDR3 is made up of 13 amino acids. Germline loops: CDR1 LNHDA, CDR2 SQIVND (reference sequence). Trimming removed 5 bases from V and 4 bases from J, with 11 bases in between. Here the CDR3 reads CASSLRGGTEAFF. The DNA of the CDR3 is TGTGCCAGTAGTCTAAGGGGGGGCACTGAAGCTTTCTTT.

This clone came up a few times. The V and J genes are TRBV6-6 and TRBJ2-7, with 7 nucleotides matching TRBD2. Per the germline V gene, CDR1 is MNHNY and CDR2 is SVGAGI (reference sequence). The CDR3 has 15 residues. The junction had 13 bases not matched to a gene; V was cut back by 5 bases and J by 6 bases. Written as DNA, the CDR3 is TGTGCCAGCAGTCCTCCAGCATGGGGGGGTAGCGAGCAGTACTTC. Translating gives CASSPPAWGGSEQYF.

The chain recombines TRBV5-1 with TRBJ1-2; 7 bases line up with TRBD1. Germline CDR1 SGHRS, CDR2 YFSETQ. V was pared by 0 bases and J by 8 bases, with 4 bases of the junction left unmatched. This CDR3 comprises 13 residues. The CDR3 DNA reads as TGCGCCAGCAGCTTGGAGGGGGCAGGGGGCTACACCTTC. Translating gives CASSLEGAGGYTF.

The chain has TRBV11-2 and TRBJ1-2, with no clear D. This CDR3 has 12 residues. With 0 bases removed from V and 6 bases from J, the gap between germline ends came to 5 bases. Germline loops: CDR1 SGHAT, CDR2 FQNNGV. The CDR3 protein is CASSLEADGYTF. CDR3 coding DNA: TGTGCCAGCAGCTTAGAGGCCGATGGCTACACCTTC.

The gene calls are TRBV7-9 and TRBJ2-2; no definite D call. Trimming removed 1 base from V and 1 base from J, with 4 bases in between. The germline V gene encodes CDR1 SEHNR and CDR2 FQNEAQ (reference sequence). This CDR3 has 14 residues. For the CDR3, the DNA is TGTGCCAGCAGCTTAGACTGGAACACCGGGGAGCTGTTTTTT. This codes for CASSLDWNTGELFF.

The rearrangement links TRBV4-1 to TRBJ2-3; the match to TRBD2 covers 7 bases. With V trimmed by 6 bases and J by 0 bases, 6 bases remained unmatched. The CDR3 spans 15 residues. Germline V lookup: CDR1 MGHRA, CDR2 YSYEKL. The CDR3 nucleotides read TGCGCCAGCAGTTACCTAGCGGATAGCACAGATACGCAGTATTTT. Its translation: CASSYLADSTDTQYF.

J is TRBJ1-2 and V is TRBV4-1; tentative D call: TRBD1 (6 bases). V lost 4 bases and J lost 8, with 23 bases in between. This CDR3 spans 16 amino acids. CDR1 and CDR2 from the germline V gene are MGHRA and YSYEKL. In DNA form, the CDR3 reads TGCGCCAGCAGCCGTGCTAGCGGACAGCCGACTCGGGGCTACACCTTC. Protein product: CASSRASGQPTRGYTF.